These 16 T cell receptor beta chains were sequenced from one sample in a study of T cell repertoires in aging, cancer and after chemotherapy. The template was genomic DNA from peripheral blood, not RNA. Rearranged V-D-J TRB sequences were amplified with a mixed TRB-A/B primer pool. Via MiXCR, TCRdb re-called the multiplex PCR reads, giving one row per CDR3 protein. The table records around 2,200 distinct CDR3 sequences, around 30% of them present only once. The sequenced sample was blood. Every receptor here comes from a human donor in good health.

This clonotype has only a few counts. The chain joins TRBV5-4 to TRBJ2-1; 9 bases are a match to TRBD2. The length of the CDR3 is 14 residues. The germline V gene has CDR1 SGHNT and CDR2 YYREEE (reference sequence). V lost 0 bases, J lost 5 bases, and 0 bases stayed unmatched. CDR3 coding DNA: TGTGCCAGCAGCTTGGGCGGGGGGGACAATGAGCAGTTCTTC. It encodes CASSLGGGDNEQFF.

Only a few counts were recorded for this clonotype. CDR3 bases: TGCGCCAGCAGCTTGGGGGCATCTAATGAAAAACTGTTTTTT. Its protein is CASSLGASNEKLFF. J is TRBJ1-4 and V is TRBV5-1, with no clear D. The germline V gene encodes CDR1 SGHRS and CDR2 YFSETQ. Trimming left V 0 bases short and J 3 bases short, with 6 bases between. This CDR3 has 14 amino acids.

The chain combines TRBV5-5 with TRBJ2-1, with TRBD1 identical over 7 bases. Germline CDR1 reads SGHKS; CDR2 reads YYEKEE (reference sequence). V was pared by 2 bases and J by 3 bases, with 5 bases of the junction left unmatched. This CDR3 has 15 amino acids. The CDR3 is CASSLGQGDYNEQFF. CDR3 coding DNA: TGTGCCAGCAGCTTAGGGCAGGGGGACTACAATGAGCAGTTCTTC.

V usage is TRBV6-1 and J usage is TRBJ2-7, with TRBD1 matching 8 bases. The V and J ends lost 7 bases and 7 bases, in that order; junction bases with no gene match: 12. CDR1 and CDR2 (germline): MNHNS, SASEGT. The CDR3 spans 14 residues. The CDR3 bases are TGTGCCAGCACCCCCCCGGGACAGGCCCGGGAGCAGTACTTC. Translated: CASTPPGQAREQYF.

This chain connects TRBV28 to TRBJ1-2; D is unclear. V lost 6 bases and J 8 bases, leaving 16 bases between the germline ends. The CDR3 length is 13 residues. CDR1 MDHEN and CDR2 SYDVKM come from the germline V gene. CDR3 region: CASSRTGSGGYTF. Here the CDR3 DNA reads TGTGCCAGCAGCCGCACGGGGAGCGGGGGCTACACCTTC.

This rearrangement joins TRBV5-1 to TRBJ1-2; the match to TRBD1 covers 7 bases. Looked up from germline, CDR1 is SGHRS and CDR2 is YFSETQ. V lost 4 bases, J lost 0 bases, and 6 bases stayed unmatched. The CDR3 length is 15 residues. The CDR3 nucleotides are TGCGCCAGCAGCATACAGGGGAACCCTAACTATGGCTACACCTTC. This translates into CASSIQGNPNYGYTF. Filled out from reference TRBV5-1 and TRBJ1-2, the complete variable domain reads KAGVTQTPRYLIKTRGQQVTLSCSPISGHRSVSWYQQTPGQGLQFLFEYFSETQRNKGNFPGRFSGRQFSNSRSEMNVSTLELGDSALYLCASSIQGNPNYGYTFGSGTRLTVV.

The CDR3 nucleotides are TGTGCCAGCAGTGATTTCGGGGGTGGAGGTCTGAACACTGAAGCTTTCTTT. This translates into CASSDFGGGGLNTEAFF. The rearrangement links TRBV6-1 to TRBJ1-1; perhaps TRBD1 as D (5 bases). Germline CDR1 is MNHNS and CDR2 is SASEGT. V was cut by 3 bases and J by 0 bases, with 17 bases left in between. There are 17 residues in the CDR3.

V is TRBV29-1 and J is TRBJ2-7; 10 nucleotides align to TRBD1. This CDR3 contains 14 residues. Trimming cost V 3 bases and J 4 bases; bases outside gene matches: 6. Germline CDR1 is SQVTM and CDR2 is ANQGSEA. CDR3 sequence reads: CSVEGRTGGYEQYF. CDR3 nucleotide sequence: TGCAGCGTTGAGGGACGGACAGGGGGTTACGAGCAGTACTTC.

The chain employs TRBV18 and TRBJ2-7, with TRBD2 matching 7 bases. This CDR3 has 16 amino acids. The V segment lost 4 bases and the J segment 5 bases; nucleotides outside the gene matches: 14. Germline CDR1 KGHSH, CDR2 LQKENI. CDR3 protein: CASSRNPREVVHEQYF. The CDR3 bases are TGTGCCAGCTCACGAAACCCCCGGGAGGTCGTCCACGAGCAGTACTTC.

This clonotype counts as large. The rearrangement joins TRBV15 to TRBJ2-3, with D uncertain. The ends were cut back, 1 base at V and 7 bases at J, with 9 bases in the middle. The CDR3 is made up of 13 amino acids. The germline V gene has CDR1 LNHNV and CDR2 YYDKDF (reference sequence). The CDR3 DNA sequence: TGTGCCACCAGCAGAGTAGTGTTGAATACGCAGTATTTT. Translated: CATSRVVLNTQYF.

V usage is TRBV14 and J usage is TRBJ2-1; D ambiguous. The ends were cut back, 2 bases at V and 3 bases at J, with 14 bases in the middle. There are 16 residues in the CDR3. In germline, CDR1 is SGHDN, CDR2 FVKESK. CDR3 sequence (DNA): TGTGCCAGCAGCCAAAACTGGGCTAGACACTACAATGAGCAGTTCTTC. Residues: CASSQNWARHYNEQFF. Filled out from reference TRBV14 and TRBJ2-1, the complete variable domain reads EAGVTQFPSHSVIEKGQTVTLRCDPISGHDNLYWYRRVMGKEIKFLLHFVKESKQDESGMPNNRFLAERTGGTYSTLKVQPAELEDSGVYFCASSQNWARHYNEQFFGPGTRLTVL.

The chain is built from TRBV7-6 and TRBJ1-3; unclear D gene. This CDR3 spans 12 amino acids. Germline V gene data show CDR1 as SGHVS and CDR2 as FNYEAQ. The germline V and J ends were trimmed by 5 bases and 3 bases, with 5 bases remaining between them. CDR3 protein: CASSTIGNTIYF. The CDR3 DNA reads TGTGCCAGCAGCACGATTGGAAACACCATATATTTT.

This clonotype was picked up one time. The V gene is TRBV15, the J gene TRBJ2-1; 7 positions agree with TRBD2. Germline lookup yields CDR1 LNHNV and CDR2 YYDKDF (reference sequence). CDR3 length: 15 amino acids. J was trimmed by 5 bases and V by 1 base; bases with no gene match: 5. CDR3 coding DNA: TGTGCCACCAGCAGAGGGGTAGCGGGCAACAATGAGCAGTTCTTC. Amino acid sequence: CATSRGVAGNNEQFF.

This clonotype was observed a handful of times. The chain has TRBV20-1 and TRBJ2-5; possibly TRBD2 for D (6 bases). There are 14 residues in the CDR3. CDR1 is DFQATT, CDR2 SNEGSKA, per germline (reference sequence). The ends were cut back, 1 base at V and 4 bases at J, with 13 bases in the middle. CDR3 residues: CSARVHGRGETQYF. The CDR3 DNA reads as TGCAGTGCTAGAGTCCACGGGAGAGGAGAGACCCAGTACTTC.

The CDR3 bases are TGTGCCAGCATCAAAGGCGGGTACCCCCAAGAGACCCAGTACTTC. This codes for CASIKGGYPQETQYF. The chain carries TRBV7-9 and TRBJ2-5; weak D call: TRBD2 (5 bases). V shed 7 bases and J shed 1 base, with 16 bases lying between them. The V gene's germline CDR1 is SEHNR and CDR2 FQNEAQ (reference sequence). The CDR3 has 15 amino acids.

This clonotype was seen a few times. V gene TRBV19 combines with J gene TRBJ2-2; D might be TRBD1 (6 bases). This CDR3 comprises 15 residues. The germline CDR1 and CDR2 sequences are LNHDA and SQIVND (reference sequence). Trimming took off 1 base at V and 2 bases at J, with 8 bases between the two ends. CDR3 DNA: TGTGCCAGTAGTATAGTTGGGACAAACACCGGGGAGCTGTTTTTT. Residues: CASSIVGTNTGELFF.